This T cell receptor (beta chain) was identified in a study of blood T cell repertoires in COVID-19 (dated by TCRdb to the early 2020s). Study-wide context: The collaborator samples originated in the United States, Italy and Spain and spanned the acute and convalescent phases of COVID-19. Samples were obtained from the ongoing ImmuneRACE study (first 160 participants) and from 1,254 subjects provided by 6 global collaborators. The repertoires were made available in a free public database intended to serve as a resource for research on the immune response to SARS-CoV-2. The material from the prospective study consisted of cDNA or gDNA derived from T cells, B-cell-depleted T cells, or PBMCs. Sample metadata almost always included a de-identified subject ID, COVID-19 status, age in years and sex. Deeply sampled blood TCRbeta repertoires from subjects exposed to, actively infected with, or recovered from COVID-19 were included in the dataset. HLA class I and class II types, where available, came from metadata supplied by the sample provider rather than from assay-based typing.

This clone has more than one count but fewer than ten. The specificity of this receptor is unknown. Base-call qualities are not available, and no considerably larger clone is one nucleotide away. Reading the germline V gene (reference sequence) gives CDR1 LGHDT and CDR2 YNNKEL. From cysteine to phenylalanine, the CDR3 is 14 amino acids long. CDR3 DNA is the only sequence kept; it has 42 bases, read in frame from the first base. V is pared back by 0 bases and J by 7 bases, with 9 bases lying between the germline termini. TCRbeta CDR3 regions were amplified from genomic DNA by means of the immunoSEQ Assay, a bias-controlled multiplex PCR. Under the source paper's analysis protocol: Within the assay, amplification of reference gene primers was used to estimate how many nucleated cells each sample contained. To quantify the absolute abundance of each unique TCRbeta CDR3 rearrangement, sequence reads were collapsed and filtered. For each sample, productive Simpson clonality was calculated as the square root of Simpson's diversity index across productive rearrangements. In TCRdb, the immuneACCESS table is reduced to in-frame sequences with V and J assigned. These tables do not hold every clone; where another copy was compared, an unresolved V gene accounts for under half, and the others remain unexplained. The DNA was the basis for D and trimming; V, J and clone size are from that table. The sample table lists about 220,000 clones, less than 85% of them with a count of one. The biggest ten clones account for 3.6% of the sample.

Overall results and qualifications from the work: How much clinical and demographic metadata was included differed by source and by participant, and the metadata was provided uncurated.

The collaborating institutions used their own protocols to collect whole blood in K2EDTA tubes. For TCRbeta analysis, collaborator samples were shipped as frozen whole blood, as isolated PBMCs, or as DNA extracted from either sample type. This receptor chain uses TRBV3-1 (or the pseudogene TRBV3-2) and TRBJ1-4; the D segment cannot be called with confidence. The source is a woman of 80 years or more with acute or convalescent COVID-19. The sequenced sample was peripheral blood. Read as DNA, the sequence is TGTGCCAGCAGCCAAGATTTTAGTGGTGAAAAACTGTTTTTT. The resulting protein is CASSQDFSGEKLFF.